This T cell receptor (beta chain) came from a study of blood T cell repertoires in COVID-19. This clone appeared a single time. The junction had 3 bases not matched to a gene; V was cut back by 4 bases and J by 4 bases. The CDR3 is 15 amino acids. Per germline, CDR1 SGHNT and CDR2 YYREEE (reference sequence). TCRdb's table, derived via immunoSEQ multiplex PCR, lists solely in-frame clones and lacks some. The table has about 390,000 clones, more than 70% seen once. The V gene is TRBV5-4, the J gene TRBJ2-7; 15 nucleotides match TRBD2. Specimen: peripheral blood. The sequence was obtained from a woman aged 55-69 years with COVID-19, enrolled during active disease. This CDR3 is CASSTGTSGGYEQYF. Here the CDR3 DNA reads TGTGCCAGCAGCACCGGGACTAGCGGGGGGTACGAGCAGTACTTC.